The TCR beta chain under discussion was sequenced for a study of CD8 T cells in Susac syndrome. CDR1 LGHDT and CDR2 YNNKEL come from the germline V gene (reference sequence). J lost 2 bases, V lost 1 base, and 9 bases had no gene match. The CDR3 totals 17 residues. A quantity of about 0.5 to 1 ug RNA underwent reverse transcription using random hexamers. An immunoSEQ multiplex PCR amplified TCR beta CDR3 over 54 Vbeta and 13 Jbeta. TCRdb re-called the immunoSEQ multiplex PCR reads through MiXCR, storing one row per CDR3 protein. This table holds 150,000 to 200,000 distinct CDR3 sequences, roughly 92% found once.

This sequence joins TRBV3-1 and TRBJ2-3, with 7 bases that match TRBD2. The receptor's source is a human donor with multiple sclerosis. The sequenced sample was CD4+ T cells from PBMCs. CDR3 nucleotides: TGTGCCAGCAGCCAAGTTCATCGTCTAGCGGCCACAGATACGCAGTATTTT. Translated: CASSQVHRLAATDTQYF.